The 24 T cell receptor beta chains listed next were all sequenced from one sample in a study of blood T cell repertoires in COVID-19. The repertoire was sequenced with immunoSEQ multiplex PCR; TCRdb's copy has only in-frame clones and lacks some. The profile covers 200,000 to 300,000 clones, with 84% appearing a single time and less than 2% taken by the ten largest. Sample: peripheral blood. The receptors come from a woman between 40 and 55 years old who had recovered from COVID-19.

The chain has TRBV5-1 and TRBJ1-2, with TRBD1 matching 7 bases. J was trimmed by 2 bases and V by 2 bases; bases with no gene match: 3. Germline CDR1 reads SGHRS; CDR2 reads YFSETQ. The CDR3 spans 14 residues. The CDR3 coding sequence is TGCGCCAGCAGCTTATCGACAGGGAACTATGGCTACACCTTC. Encoded protein: CASSLSTGNYGYTF.

The chain couples TRBV5-1 to TRBJ1-1, with 7 bases fitting TRBD1. Germline values: CDR1 SGHRS, CDR2 YFSETQ. With 4 bases clipped from V and 0 bases from J, the junction kept 6 bases outside the gene matches. The length of the CDR3 is 15 residues. The CDR3 nucleotides read TGCGCCAGCAGCGTCTTAGGACAGGTGAACACTGAAGCTTTCTTT. It is translated as CASSVLGQVNTEAFF.

The V and J genes are TRBV20-1 and TRBJ2-5; 12 bases align to TRBD2. The length of the CDR3 is 17 residues. The ends lost 3 bases at V and 2 bases at J; junction bases unmatched: 10. CDR1 DFQATT and CDR2 SNEGSKA come from the germline V gene (reference sequence). CDR3 region: CSASRGLAGLKQETQYF. CDR3 nucleotide sequence: TGCAGTGCTAGTCGCGGACTAGCGGGACTAAAACAAGAGACCCAGTACTTC.

The rearrangement joins TRBV7-7 to TRBJ2-2; 9 bases map to TRBD2. The CDR3 has 15 residues. Germline assignment: CDR1 SSHAT and CDR2 FNYEAQ (reference sequence). Germline trimming cut 5 bases from V and 6 bases from J; bases unmatched to any gene: 7. The CDR3, as DNA: TGTGCCAGCAGCGGGGGGACTAGCCTTTCCGGGGAGCTGTTTTTT. The encoded protein is CASSGGTSLSGELFF. Complete variable domain (other parts from reference TRBV7-7 and TRBJ2-2): GAGVSQSPRYKVTKRGQDVTLRCDPISSHATLYWYQQALGQGPEFLTYFNYEAQPDKSGLPSDRFSAERPEGSISTLTIQRTEQRDSAMYRCASSGGTSLSGELFFGEGSRLTVL.

This clone was seen a single time. The gene calls are TRBV6-5 and TRBJ1-6, with D perhaps matching TRBD1 (6 bases). This CDR3 is built from 14 residues. V lost 6 bases and J 7 bases, leaving 13 bases between the germline ends. Looked up from germline, CDR1 is MNHEY and CDR2 is SVGAGI. The CDR3 DNA is TGTGCCAGCAGAAGGGGGACCCCCAATTCACCCCTCCACTTT. Translation gives CASRRGTPNSPLHF.

The chain carries TRBV6-5 and TRBJ1-5; D ambiguous. V shed 7 bases and J shed 3 bases, with 10 bases lying between them. The CDR3 spans 13 residues. The germline V gene has CDR1 MNHEY and CDR2 SVGAGI. CDR3 protein: CASTGSVNQPQHF. DNA of the CDR3: TGTGCCAGCACTGGTTCAGTCAATCAGCCCCAGCATTTT.

In DNA, the CDR3 is TGTGCCAGCAGCCGGGACTCGGGGGGCGGGGAGCAGTTCTTC. Translation: CASSRDSGGGEQFF. The V and J genes are TRBV3-1 (or the pseudogene TRBV3-2) and TRBJ2-1; TRBD2 is a possible D gene (7 bases). V lost 4 bases and J lost 10, with 17 bases in between. Germline values: CDR1 LGHDT, CDR2 YNNKEL (reference sequence). The CDR3 covers 14 residues.

The rearrangement joins TRBV6-5 to TRBJ2-1; 9 positions match TRBD1. J lost 7 bases, V lost 2 bases, and 3 bases had no gene match. This CDR3 spans 14 amino acids. Germline CDR1 is MNHEY and CDR2 is SVGAGI. The CDR3 nucleotides read TGTGCCAGCAGTTACGGGACAGGGTTGAATGAGCAGTTCTTC. The encoded protein is CASSYGTGLNEQFF.

This clone appeared a few times. This chain links TRBV7-3 with TRBJ2-2; unclear D gene. The CDR3 length is 14 residues. CDR1 SGHTA and CDR2 FQGTGA come from the germline V gene. Trimming took 1 base from V and 0 from J, leaving 3 bases between them. CDR3 sequence (DNA): TGTGCCAGCAGCTTAAGAGCGAACACCGGGGAGCTGTTTTTT. As protein: CASSLRANTGELFF.

The chain has TRBV2 and TRBJ2-7, with a possible D match to TRBD1 (5 bases). The length of the CDR3 is 14 residues. Germline assignment: CDR1 SNHLY and CDR2 FYNNEI. Between the trimmed V and J ends, which lost 7 bases and 1 base, there was a span of 14 bases. Here the CDR3 DNA reads TGTGCCAGCACTCTGGACAAGGGGTCCTACGAGCAGTACTTC. Amino acids: CASTLDKGSYEQYF. Variable domain in full (rest from reference TRBV2 and TRBJ2-7): EPEVTQTPSHQVTQMGQEVILRCVPISNHLYFYWYRQILGQKVEFLVSFYNNEISEKSEIFDDQFSVERPDGSNFTLKIRSTKLEDSAMYFCASTLDKGSYEQYFGPGTRLTVT.

The V gene is TRBV6-5, the J gene TRBJ1-1; tentatively, D is TRBD1 (6 bases). The germline V gene encodes CDR1 MNHEY and CDR2 SVGAGI. The CDR3 has 13 residues. Deletions cut 1 base from V and 11 bases from J, with 14 bases between. The CDR3 loop reads CASSYFGGPGAFF. DNA for the CDR3: TGTGCCAGCAGTTACTTCGGGGGGCCCGGTGCTTTCTTT.

CDR3 in amino acids: CASSLVGAGETQYF. The CDR3 DNA sequence: TGTGCCAGCAGTTTGGTGGGGGCTGGAGAGACCCAGTACTTC. This sequence joins TRBV27 and TRBJ2-5, with D maybe TRBD1 (6 bases). Germline V gene sequence: CDR1 MNHEY, CDR2 SMNVEV (reference sequence). This CDR3 region has 14 residues. V lost 3 bases to trimming and J lost 4 bases, with 12 bases between them.

In its sample, this clone was seen a few times. V usage is TRBV5-1 and J usage is TRBJ1-2, with 7 bases matching TRBD1. CDR1 and CDR2 (germline): SGHRS, YFSETQ. The CDR3 has 14 amino acids. V shed 4 bases and J 3 bases; nucleotides not matched to a gene: 6. As DNA, the CDR3 is TGCGCCAGCAGCCAGACAGGGTGGGACTATGGCTACACCTTC. The encoded protein is CASSQTGWDYGYTF.

For this clone: Other DNA sequences within the sample encode an identical CDR3. The V gene is TRBV5-1, the J gene TRBJ1-1; no reliable D call. Germline V gives CDR1 SGHRS, CDR2 YFSETQ. This CDR3 is built from 13 residues. V lost 3 bases and J 1 base, leaving 7 bases between the germline ends. The CDR3 DNA reads as TGCGCCAGCAGCTCTCGAGAGAACACTGAAGCTTTCTTT. It codes for CASSSRENTEAFF.

V gene TRBV5-5 combines with J gene TRBJ2-2; unclear D gene. This CDR3 is 11 amino acids long. The V end was cut by 3 bases, the J end by 7 bases, with 4 bases between. The germline V gene encodes CDR1 SGHKS and CDR2 YYEKEE (reference sequence). The CDR3 nucleotides read TGTGCCAGCAGCTCAGTCGGGGAGCTGTTTTTT. Protein sequence: CASSSVGELFF.

The chain is built from TRBV5-1 and TRBJ2-1; 9 nucleotides line up with TRBD2. This CDR3 is built from 16 residues. V lost 3 bases to trimming and J lost 3 bases; unmatched junction nucleotides: 7. Germline loops: CDR1 SGHRS, CDR2 YFSETQ. The CDR3 DNA sequence: TGCGCCAGCAGCTACGCTGCGGGGGGGCTCTACAATGAGCAGTTCTTC. Translating it yields CASSYAAGGLYNEQFF.

This clone was seen only a few times. The chain uses TRBV4-1 and TRBJ1-3, with D unclear. The CDR3 spans 15 residues. Trimming pared 0 bases from V and 4 bases from J, leaving 10 bases between. Per germline, CDR1 MGHRA and CDR2 YSYEKL. The CDR3 sequence is CASSQDRKRGNTIYF. The DNA for the CDR3 is TGCGCCAGCAGCCAAGATCGAAAGAGGGGAAACACCATATATTTT.

This chain links TRBV28 with TRBJ2-7; a possible D gene is TRBD1 (5 bases). CDR3 size: 13 residues. The V end lost 4 bases, the J end lost 3 bases, and 10 bases lay between the germline ends. Germline CDR1 and CDR2: MDHEN and SYDVKM. CDR3 loop: CASSSPGLYEQYF. Written as DNA, the CDR3 is TGTGCCAGCAGTTCCCCAGGGCTCTACGAGCAGTACTTC.

This chain uses TRBV6-1 with TRBJ2-4; D may be TRBD2 (5 bases). This CDR3 has 17 amino acids. The germline V gene encodes CDR1 MNHNS and CDR2 SASEGT. The germline V and J ends were trimmed by 4 bases and 1 base, with 17 bases remaining between them. CDR3 coding DNA: TGTGCCAGCAGTGCCACCTTGGGAGTTGGGGCCAAAAACATTCAGTACTTC. It is translated as CASSATLGVGAKNIQYF.

The chain links TRBV19 to TRBJ1-5; tentatively, D is TRBD1 (6 bases). Between the trimmed V and J ends, which lost 2 bases and 6 bases, there was a span of 8 bases. The CDR3 is made up of 13 amino acids. Germline V lookup: CDR1 LNHDA, CDR2 SQIVND (reference sequence). CDR3 DNA sequence: TGTGCCAGTAGTATACGGGACACTCAGCCCCAGCATTTT. Amino acids: CASSIRDTQPQHF.

The rearrangement links TRBV5-4 to TRBJ1-2; 9 bases agree with TRBD1. CDR3 length: 15 residues. The germline V gene encodes CDR1 SGHNT and CDR2 YYREEE (reference sequence). Losses at the gene ends were 4 bases for V and 1 base for J; bases not matched to a gene: 5. The CDR3: CASSHWTGDNYGYTF. The DNA of the CDR3 is TGTGCCAGCAGCCACTGGACAGGGGATAACTATGGCTACACCTTC.

CDR3 sequence (DNA): TGTGCCAGCAGCCCCCACCAGGGAACCAAAAACATTCAGTACTTC. It specifies CASSPHQGTKNIQYF. This sequence joins TRBV5-8 and TRBJ2-4, with D possibly being TRBD1 (5 bases). V dropped 4 bases and J dropped 2 bases, with 13 bases sitting between them. The CDR3 consists of 15 residues. Germline CDR1 and CDR2: SGHTS and YDEGEE.

This chain joins TRBV11-2 and TRBJ1-2; the D gene is possibly TRBD1 (5 bases). This CDR3 spans 13 amino acids. Germline CDR1 is SGHAT and CDR2 is FQNNGV. The V end was cut by 5 bases, the J end by 4 bases, with 11 bases between. CDR3 coding DNA: TGTGCCAGCAGCCGGGGGGGAAGCTATGGCTACACCTTC. Amino acid sequence: CASSRGGSYGYTF.

The chain is built from TRBV28 and TRBJ2-7; TRBD1 aligns across 9 bases. This CDR3 has 16 residues. V was pared by 5 bases and J by 5 bases, with 13 bases of the junction left unmatched. Germline CDR1 MDHEN, CDR2 SYDVKM. The CDR3 sequence: CASSEGRDRDINEQYF. The CDR3 DNA reads TGTGCCAGCAGTGAGGGACGGGACAGGGATATTAACGAGCAGTACTTC.